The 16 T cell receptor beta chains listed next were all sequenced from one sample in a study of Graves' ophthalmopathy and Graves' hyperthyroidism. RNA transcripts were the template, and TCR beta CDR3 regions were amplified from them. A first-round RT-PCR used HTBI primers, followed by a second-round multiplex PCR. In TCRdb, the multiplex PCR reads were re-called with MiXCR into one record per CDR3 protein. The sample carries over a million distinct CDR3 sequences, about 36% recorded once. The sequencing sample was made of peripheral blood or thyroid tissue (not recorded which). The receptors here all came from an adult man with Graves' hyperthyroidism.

The CDR3: CSVGAGATGELFF. In DNA form, the CDR3 reads TGCAGCGTTGGGGCGGGGGCCACCGGGGAGCTGTTTTTT. The chain recombines TRBV29-1 with TRBJ2-2; D is possibly TRBD2 (7 bases). The CDR3 is made up of 13 amino acids. In germline, CDR1 is SQVTM, CDR2 ANQGSEA. V lost 4 bases to trimming and J lost 4 bases, with 10 bases between them.

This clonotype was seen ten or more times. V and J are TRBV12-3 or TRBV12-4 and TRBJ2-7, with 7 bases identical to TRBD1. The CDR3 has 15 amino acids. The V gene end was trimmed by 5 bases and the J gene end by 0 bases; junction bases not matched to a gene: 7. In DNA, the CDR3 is TGTGCCAGCAGTCCGGGACAGCTGAGCTCCTACGAGCAGTACTTC. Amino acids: CASSPGQLSSYEQYF.

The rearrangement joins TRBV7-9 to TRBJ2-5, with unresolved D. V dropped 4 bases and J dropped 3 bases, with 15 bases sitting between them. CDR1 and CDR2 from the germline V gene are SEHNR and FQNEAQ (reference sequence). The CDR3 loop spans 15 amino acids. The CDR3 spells CASSYTTIGKETQYF. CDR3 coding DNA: TGTGCCAGCAGCTACACAACGATAGGGAAAGAGACCCAGTACTTC.

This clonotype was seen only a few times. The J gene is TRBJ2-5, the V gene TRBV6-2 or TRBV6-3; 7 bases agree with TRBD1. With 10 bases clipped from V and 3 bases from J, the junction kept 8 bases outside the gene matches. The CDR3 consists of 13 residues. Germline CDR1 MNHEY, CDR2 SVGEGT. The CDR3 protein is CATRQGVEETQYF. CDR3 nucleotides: TGTGCCACCAGACAGGGAGTCGAAGAGACCCAGTACTTC.

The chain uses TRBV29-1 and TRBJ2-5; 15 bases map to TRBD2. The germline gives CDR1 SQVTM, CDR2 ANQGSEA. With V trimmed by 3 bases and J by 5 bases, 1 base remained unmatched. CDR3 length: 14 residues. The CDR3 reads CSVEGTSGRETQYF. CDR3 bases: TGCAGCGTTGAGGGGACTAGCGGGAGGGAGACCCAGTACTTC.

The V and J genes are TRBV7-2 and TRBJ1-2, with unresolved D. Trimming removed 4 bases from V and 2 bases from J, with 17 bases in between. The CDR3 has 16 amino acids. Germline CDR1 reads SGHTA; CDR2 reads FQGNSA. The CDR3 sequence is CASSSDRWGSNYGYTF. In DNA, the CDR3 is TGTGCCAGCAGCTCTGATCGCTGGGGTTCCAACTATGGCTACACCTTC. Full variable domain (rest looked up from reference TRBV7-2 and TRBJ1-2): GAGVSQSPSNKVTEKGKDVELRCDPISGHTALYWYRQSLGQGLEFLIYFQGNSAPDKSGLPSDRFSAERTGGSVSTLTIQRTQQEDSAVYLCASSSDRWGSNYGYTFGSGTRLTVV.

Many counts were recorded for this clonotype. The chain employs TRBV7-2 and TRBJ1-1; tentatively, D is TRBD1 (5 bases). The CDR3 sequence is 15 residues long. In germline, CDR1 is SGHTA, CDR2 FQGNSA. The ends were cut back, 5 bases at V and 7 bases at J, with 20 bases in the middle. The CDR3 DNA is TGTGCCAGCAGCCCGACAGCAGGCATCAAACTTGAAGCTTTCTTT. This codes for CASSPTAGIKLEAFF.

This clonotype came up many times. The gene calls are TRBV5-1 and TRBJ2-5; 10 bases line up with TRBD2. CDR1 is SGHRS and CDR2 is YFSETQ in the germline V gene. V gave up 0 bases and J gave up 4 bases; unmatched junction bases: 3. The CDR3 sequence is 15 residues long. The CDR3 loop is CASSLAASGGETQYF. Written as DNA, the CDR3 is TGCGCCAGCAGCTTGGCAGCTAGCGGGGGAGAGACCCAGTACTTC.

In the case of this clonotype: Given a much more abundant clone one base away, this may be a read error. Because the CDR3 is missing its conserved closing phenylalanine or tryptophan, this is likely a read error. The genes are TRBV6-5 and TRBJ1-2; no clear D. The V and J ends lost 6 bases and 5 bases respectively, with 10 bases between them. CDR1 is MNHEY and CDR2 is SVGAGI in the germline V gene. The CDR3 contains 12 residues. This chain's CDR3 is CASRRGGYGYTL. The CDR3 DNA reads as TGTGCCAGCAGACGAGGCGGGTATGGCTACACCTTG.

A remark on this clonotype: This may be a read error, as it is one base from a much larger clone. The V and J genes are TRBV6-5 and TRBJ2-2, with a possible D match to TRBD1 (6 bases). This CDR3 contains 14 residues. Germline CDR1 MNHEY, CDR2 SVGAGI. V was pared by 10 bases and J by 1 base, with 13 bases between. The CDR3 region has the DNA TGTGCCATCAGCTTAGGGGGGAACACCGGGGAGCTGTTTTTT. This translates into CAISLGGNTGELFF.

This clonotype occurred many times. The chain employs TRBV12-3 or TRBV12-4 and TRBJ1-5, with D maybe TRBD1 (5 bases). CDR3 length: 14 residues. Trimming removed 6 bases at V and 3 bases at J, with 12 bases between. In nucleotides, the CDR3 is TGTGCCAGCAGATACCAGGGACTCAATCAGCCCCAGCATTTT. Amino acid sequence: CASRYQGLNQPQHF.

Written as DNA, the CDR3 is TGCGCCAGCAGCCCGAGGGGGAAGCGGGCCTCTTACGAGCAGTACTTC. Protein: CASSPRGKRASYEQYF. This chain joins TRBV4-1 and TRBJ2-7; D might be TRBD1 or TRBD2, each matching 6 bases. The germline V gene has CDR1 MGHRA and CDR2 YSYEKL. Trimming stripped 4 bases from V and 4 bases from J, with 20 bases between. This CDR3 is 16 amino acids long.

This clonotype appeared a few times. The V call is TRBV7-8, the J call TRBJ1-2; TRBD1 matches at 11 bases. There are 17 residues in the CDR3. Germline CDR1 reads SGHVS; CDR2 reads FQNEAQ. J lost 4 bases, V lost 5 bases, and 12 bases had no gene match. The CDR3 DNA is TGTGCCAGCAGCCCGTGGACAGGGGGCGGGGAGGGCTATGGCTACACCTTC. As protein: CASSPWTGGGEGYGYTF.

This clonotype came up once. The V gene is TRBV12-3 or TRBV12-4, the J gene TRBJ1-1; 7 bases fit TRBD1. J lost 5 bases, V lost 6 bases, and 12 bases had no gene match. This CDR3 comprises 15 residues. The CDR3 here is CASSKLRQGVTEAFF. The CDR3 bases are TGTGCCAGCAGCAAACTCCGACAGGGTGTGACTGAAGCTTTCTTT.

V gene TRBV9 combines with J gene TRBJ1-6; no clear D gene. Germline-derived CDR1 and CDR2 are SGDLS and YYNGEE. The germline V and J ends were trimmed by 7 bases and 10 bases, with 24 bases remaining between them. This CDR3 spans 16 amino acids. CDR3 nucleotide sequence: TGTGCCAGCTCACCACCGGGTGGCAAGGCCGTCTCACCCCTCCACTTT. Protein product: CASSPPGGKAVSPLHF.

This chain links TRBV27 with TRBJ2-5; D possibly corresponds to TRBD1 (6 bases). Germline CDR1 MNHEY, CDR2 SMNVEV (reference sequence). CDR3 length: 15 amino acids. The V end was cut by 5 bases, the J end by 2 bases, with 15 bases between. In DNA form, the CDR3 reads TGTGCCAGCAGTCGTAAAAACAGGGTTCAAGAGACCCAGTACTTC. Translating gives CASSRKNRVQETQYF.